This T cell receptor beta chain was documented in a study of shared T cell receptors in the human thymus. Clones were read by immunoSEQ multiplex PCR, and TCRdb kept only the in-frame ones, dropping some. The sample consists of approximately 660,000 clones, approximately 90% of them appearing once. The CDR3 contains 17 residues. The germline CDR1 and CDR2 sequences are LNHNV and YYDKDF (reference sequence). Germline trimming cut 0 bases from V and 3 bases from J; bases unmatched to any gene: 9. These data also formed part of another study, on human thymus T cells. That work contributes: Among the donors, all were healthy Finnish infants having corrective surgery for congenital heart defects.

This rearrangement joins TRBV15 to TRBJ2-7; 9 nucleotides match TRBD2. The sequence came from a boy younger than two with a congenital heart defect. Sequencing was carried out using thymocytes. CDR3 nucleotides: TGTGCCACCAGCAGAGAGAAGGAGCGGGAGGTTTTCTACGAGCAGTACTTC. It specifies CATSREKEREVFYEQYF. Full variable domain (outside the CDR3, taken from reference TRBV15 and TRBJ2-7): DAMVIQNPRYQVTQFGKPVTLSCSQTLNHNVMYWYQQKSSQAPKLLFHYYDKDFNNEADTPDNFQSRRPNTSFCFLDIRSPGLGDTAMYLCATSREKEREVFYEQYFGPGTRLTVT.